Sequencing of this T cell receptor (beta chain) was carried out in a study of T cell repertoires in cytomegalovirus infection. The overall study: In public TCR beta signatures, there were indications of both CMV infection and matching HLA type. Study-level results: Clonotype analysis showed dominance of the ex vivo response by HLA-C-restricted CMV-specific TCR beta clonotypes. Cumulative public TCR beta family frequency identified carriers of CMV plus the relevant HLA.

This clonotype was counted a few times. Its specificity is not known. TCRdb ran MiXCR on the reads and lists one entry per CDR3 protein. The sample carries roughly 720,000 distinct CDR3 sequences, 35% to 40% recorded once. The CDR3 extends over 15 amino acids. Germline trimming cut 0 bases from V and 2 bases from J; bases unmatched to any gene: 2. Germline V CDR1 and CDR2: SGHRS, YFSETQ. The specimen sequenced was PBMCs. This sequence joins TRBV5-1 and TRBJ2-3; 8 nucleotides match TRBD1. This TCR was recovered from a human donor in good health (CMV status not recorded). Some clones in this sample may be carry-over from other donors' samples. This CDR3 is CASSLGTGYTDTQYF. In DNA, the CDR3 is TGCGCCAGCAGCTTGGGGACAGGGTACACAGATACGCAGTATTTT.